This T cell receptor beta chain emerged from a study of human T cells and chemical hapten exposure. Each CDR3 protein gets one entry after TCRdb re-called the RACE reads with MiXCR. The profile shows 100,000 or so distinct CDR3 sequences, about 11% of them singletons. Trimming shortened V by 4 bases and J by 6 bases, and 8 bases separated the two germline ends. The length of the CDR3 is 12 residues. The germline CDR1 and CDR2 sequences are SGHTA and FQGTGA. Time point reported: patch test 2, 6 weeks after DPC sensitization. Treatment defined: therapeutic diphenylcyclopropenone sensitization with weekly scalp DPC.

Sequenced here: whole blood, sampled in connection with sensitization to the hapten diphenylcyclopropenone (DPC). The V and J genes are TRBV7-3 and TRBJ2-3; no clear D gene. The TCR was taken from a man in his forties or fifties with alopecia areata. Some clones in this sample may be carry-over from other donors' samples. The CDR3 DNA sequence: TGTGCCAGCAGCTCCGATCTGGATACGCAGTATTTT. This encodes CASSSDLDTQYF.